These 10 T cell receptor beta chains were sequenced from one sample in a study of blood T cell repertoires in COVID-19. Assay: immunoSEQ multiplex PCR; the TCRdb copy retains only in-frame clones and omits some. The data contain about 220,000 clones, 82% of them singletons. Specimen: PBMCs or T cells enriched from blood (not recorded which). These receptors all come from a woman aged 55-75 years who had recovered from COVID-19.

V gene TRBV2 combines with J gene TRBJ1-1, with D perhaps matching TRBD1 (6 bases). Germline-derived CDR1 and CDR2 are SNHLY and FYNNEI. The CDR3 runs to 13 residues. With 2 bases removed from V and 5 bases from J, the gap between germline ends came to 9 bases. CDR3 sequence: CASSENRDTEAFF. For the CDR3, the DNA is TGTGCCAGCAGTGAAAACAGGGATACTGAAGCTTTCTTT.

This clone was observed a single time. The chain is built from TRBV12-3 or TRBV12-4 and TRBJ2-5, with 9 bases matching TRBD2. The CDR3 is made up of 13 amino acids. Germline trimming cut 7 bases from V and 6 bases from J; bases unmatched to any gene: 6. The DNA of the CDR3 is TGTGCCAGCACCCTTAGCGGGGGAAAGACCCAGTACTTC. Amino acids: CASTLSGGKTQYF.

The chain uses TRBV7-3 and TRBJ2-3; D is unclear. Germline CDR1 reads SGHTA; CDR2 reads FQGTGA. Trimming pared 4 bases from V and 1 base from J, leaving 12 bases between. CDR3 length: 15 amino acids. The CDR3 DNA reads TGTGCCAGCAGCTCACAGCCCGTTGGCACAGATACGCAGTATTTT. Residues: CASSSQPVGTDTQYF. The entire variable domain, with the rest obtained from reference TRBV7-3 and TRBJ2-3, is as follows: GAGVSQTPSNKVTEKGKYVELRCDPISGHTALYWYRQSLGQGPEFLIYFQGTGAADDSGLPNDRFFAVRPEGSVSTLKIQRTERGDSAVYLCASSSQPVGTDTQYFGPGTRLTVL.

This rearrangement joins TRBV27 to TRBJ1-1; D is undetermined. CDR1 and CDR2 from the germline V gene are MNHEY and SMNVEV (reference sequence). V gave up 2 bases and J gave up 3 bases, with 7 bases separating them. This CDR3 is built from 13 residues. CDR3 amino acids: CASSLAAYTEAFF. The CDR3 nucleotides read TGTGCCAGCAGTTTAGCGGCTTACACTGAAGCTTTCTTT.

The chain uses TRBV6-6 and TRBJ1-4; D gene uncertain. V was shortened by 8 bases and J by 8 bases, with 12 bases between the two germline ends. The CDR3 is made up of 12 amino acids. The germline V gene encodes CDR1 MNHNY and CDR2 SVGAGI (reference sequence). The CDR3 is CASGSAGEKLFF. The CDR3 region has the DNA TGTGCCAGCGGGTCAGCGGGGGAAAAACTGTTTTTT.

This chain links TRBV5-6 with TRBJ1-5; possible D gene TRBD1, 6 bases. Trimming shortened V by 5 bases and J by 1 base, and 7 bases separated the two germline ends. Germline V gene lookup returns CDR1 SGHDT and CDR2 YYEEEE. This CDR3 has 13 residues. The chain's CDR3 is CASSQGSNQPQHF. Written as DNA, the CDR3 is TGTGCCAGCAGTCAGGGGAGCAATCAGCCCCAGCATTTT.

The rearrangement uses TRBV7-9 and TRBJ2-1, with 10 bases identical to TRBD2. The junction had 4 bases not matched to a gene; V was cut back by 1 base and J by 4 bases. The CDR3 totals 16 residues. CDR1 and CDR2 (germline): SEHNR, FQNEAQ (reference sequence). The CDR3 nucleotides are TGTGCCAGCAGCTTAGGGACTAGCGGCCGTTACAATGAGCAGTTCTTC. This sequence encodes CASSLGTSGRYNEQFF.

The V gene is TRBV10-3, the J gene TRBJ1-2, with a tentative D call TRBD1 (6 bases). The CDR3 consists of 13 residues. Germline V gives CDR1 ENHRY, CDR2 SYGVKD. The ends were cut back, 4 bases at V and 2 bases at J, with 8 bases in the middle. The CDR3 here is CAISGTENYGYTF. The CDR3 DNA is TGTGCCATCAGTGGGACAGAAAACTATGGCTACACCTTC.

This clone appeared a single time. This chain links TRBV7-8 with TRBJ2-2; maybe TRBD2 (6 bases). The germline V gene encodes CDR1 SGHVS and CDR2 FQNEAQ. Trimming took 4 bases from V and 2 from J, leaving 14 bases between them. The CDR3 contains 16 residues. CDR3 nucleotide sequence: TGTGCCAGCAGCTCCTCTACGGGACTCAACACCGGGGAGCTGTTTTTT. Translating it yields CASSSSTGLNTGELFF.

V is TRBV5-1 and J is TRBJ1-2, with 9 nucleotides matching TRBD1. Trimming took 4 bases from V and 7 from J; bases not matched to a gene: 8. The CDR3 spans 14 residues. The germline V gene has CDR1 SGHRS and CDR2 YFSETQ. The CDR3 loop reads CASSPGQGEGGYTF. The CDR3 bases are TGCGCCAGCAGCCCGGGACAGGGAGAGGGTGGCTACACCTTC.